This is a list of T cell receptor beta chains from one sample in a study of read filtering for tumor transcriptome and immune sequencing. A single record per CDR3 protein comes from TCRdb applying MiXCR to the reads. This sample has 130,000 or so distinct CDR3 sequences, with about 12% found just once. The specimen was a population of CD138-negative cells sorted from bone marrow. All receptors come from a donor aged 40 or older with multiple myeloma. CDR3s include the opening cysteine and the closing phenylalanine or tryptophan. A D gene is named only where the DNA matches it firmly. The size entry is marked missing in some rows and otherwise reads once, few, many or a size class.

d_call,j_call,v_call,clone_size,cdr3_nt,cdr3_aa
.,TRBJ1-1,TRBV7-2,many,TGTGCCAGCAGCTTAAGTAACACTGAAGCTTTCTTT,CASSLSNTEAFF
.,TRBJ2-1,TRBV6-1,few,TGTGCCAGCAGTGCCCGCATCAATGAGCAGTTCTTC,CASSARINEQFF
TRBD2,TRBJ2-5,TRBV20-1,many,TGCAGTGCTAGAGTTAGCGGGAGGGAGACCCAGTACTTC,CSARVSGRETQYF
.,TRBJ2-1,TRBV19,many,TGTGCCAGTAGTATTAGGGAGAACAAGTTCTTC,CASSIRENKFF
.,TRBJ1-5,TRBV6-6,many,TGTGCCAGCAGACCCGCGGGCAGCGATCAGCCCCAGCATTTT,CASRPAGSDQPQHF
TRBD1,TRBJ1-4,TRBV30,many,TGTGCCCAGTGGACAGGGGGGAGTGAAAAACTGTTTTTT,CAQWTGGSEKLFF
.,TRBJ2-7,TRBV19,few,TGTGCCAGTAGTATTGGGGTAGCGCTCTCCTACGAGCAGTACTTC,CASSIGVALSYEQYF
.,TRBJ1-1,TRBV5-5,many,TGTGCCAGCAGCGCGGCCGGGACCACTGAAGCTTTCTTT,CASSAAGTTEAFF
TRBD2,TRBJ2-7,TRBV7-9,many,TGTGCCAGCAGCACTAGCGGTTCTAGCTCCTACGAGCAGTACTTC,CASSTSGSSSYEQYF
.,TRBJ1-6,TRBV28,many,TGTGCCAGCAGCATATACAGGGAAACCTATAATTCACCCCTCCACTTT,CASSIYRETYNSPLHF
TRBD1,TRBJ1-5,TRBV6-2/TRBV6-3,many,TGTGCCAGCACCGGGGGACAGTGGGGGAATCAGCCCCAGCATTTT,CASTGGQWGNQPQHF
.,TRBJ1-1,TRBV29-1,many,TGCAGCGGGAAATCCACTGAAGCTTTCTTT,CSGKSTEAFF
TRBD2,TRBJ2-1,TRBV6-5,.,TGTGCCAGCAGAATAGCGGGGAGCTCCTACAATGAGCAGTTCTTC,CASRIAGSSYNEQFF
TRBD1,TRBJ1-1,TRBV7-9,many,TGTGCCAGCAGCTCGAGGCCAGGGGGCACTGAAGCTTTCTTT,CASSSRPGGTEAFF
TRBD1,TRBJ2-1,TRBV29-1,many,TGCAGCGTTGGTGGGACAGTGAGCTCCTACAATGAGCAGTTCTTC,CSVGGTVSSYNEQFF
.,TRBJ2-7,TRBV12-3/TRBV12-4,many,TGTGCCAGCAGAAAGGCCGGACAGGGAGGGTCCTACGAGCAGTACTTC,CASRKAGQGGSYEQYF
.,TRBJ1-1,TRBV18,many,TGTGCCAGCAGCTTGGAAGTTCCTGAAGCTTTCTTT,CASSLEVPEAFF
TRBD2,TRBJ2-3,TRBV4-1,.,TGCGCCAGCAGCCCCTTTTTCGGGAGGACAGATACGCAGTATTTT,CASSPFFGRTDTQYF
TRBD1,TRBJ2-1,TRBV6-6,many,TGTGCCAGCAGCTCCGGGGACAGGGCGTACAATGAGCAGTTCTTC,CASSSGDRAYNEQFF
.,TRBJ2-1,TRBV3-1,.,TGCGCCAGCGGCCAAGGATCGATAGCGGCCAATGAGCAGTTCTTC,CASGQGSIAANEQFF
TRBD1,TRBJ1-4,TRBV7-9,few,TGTGCCAGCAGCTCGGGACAGGGCGGGACCGCAACTAATGAAAAACTGTTTTTT,CASSSGQGGTATNEKLFF
TRBD2,TRBJ2-2,TRBV27,many,TGTGCCAGCAAACTAGCGGGAGTAGAGAACACCGGGGAGCTGTTTTTT,CASKLAGVENTGELFF
TRBD2,TRBJ2-7,TRBV29-1,.,TGCAGCGTTCGGGAGACTAGCGGGAGTCACGAGCAGTACTTC,CSVRETSGSHEQYF
.,TRBJ2-1,TRBV12-3/TRBV12-4,many,TGTGCCAGCAGTCCGAAGTTGTCAGGGGACTACAATGAGCAGTTCTTC,CASSPKLSGDYNEQFF
TRBD1,TRBJ2-1,TRBV7-9,many,TGTGCCAGCACCCCAACCCGGGACAGCTCGAGTGAGCAGTTCTTC,CASTPTRDSSSEQFF
.,TRBJ2-6,TRBV18,many,TGTGCCAGCAGCCCACAGGGAACTGGGGCCAACGTCCTGACTTTC,CASSPQGTGANVLTF
.,TRBJ2-2,TRBV18,many,TGTGCCAGCTCACCCTTCGGGAACACCGGGGAGCTGTTTTTT,CASSPFGNTGELFF
.,TRBJ1-4,TRBV3-1,many,TGTGCCAGCAGTCAAGGCGAGCGCACTAATGAAAAACTGTTTTTT,CASSQGERTNEKLFF
.,TRBJ2-6,TRBV7-9,.,TGTGCCAGCAGCTTTGGGCTCCGACGGGATGGGGCCAACGTCCTGACTTTC,CASSFGLRRDGANVLTF
.,TRBJ2-4,TRBV7-9,few,TGTGCCAGCAGCTTAGAGTGGAGTGAAAACATTCAGTACTTC,CASSLEWSENIQYF
.,TRBJ1-5,TRBV20-1,many,TGCAGTGCTATTAGGGGCGCGGTCGATCAGCCCCAGCATTTT,CSAIRGAVDQPQHF
TRBD2,TRBJ2-1,TRBV10-3,.,TGTGCCATCAAGACTAGCGGATCTGATGAGCAGTTCTTC,CAIKTSGSDEQFF
TRBD2,TRBJ2-3,TRBV12-3/TRBV12-4,many,TGTGCCAGCAGACTGCTAGCGGCTAGCACAGATACGCAGTATTTT,CASRLLAASTDTQYF
.,TRBJ2-5,TRBV27,few,TGTGCCAGCAGTCCCTGGGACCGGCAAGAGACCCAGTACTTC,CASSPWDRQETQYF
.,TRBJ2-1,TRBV10-3,many,TGTGCCATCAGTGGCGGGACTTCACCCCCCTACAATGAGCAGTTCTTC,CAISGGTSPPYNEQFF